This T cell receptor beta chain was documented in a study of shared clonotypes between healthy human individuals. This CDR3 has 15 residues. Per the germline V gene, CDR1 is SGHAT and CDR2 is FQNNGV. Trimming shortened V by 3 bases and J by 7 bases, and 16 bases separated the two germline ends. Profiling relied on immunoSEQ multiplex PCR, and the TCRdb table lists in-frame clones only, not all of them. There are about half a million clones in the sample; roughly three quarters occur only once, and about 11% lies in the top ten. This clonotype was obtained from a woman in her thirties or forties in good health. Some clones in this sample may be carry-over from other donors' samples. The chain couples TRBV11-2 to TRBJ2-4, with D perhaps assigned TRBD1 or TRBD2 (6 bases each). The sample taken for sequencing was PBMCs. CDR3 bases: TGTGCCAGCAGCTTGGGGGCGGGGCCCCAGAACATTCAGTACTTC. This sequence encodes CASSLGAGPQNIQYF. Full variable domain (remainder filled in from reference TRBV11-2 and TRBJ2-4): EAGVAQSPRYKIIEKRQSVAFWCNPISGHATLYWYQQILGQGPKLLIQFQNNGVVDDSQLPKDRFSAERLKGVDSTLKIQPAKLEDSAVYLCASSLGAGPQNIQYFGAGTRLSVL.